Presented here are 5 T cell receptor beta chains from one specimen sequenced in a study of breast tumors, draining lymph nodes, adjacent tissues. TCRdb redid the calling of the multiplex PCR reads with MiXCR, one entry per CDR3 protein. The sample comprises fewer than 200,000 distinct CDR3 sequences, approximately 30% of which are singletons, and about 3.9% rests with the top ten. Samples came from axillary lymph nodes draining the breast cancer. Material for sequencing was axillary lymph node tissue. The receptors derive from a female donor with breast cancer. Some clones in this sample may be carry-over from other donors' samples.

A few counts support this clonotype. A read error may account for a junction end that differs from germline. The gene calls are TRBV7-9 and TRBJ1-2, with D possibly matching TRBD1 (6 bases). Germline CDR1 SEHNR, CDR2 FQNEAQ (reference sequence). This CDR3 has 14 residues. For the CDR3, the DNA is TGTGCCAGCAGCATCCTGGACAGTAACTATGGCTACGCCTTC. Translating gives CASSILDSNYGYAF.

In the case of this clonotype: The junction shows a germline mismatch at one end, possibly a read error. V usage is TRBV6-6 and J usage is TRBJ2-7, with 9 bases aligning to TRBD2. The V gene's germline CDR1 is MNHNY and CDR2 SVGAGI (reference sequence). CDR3 length equals 15 residues. CDR3: CASSHSPSGTYEQYF. The CDR3 DNA is TGTGCCAGCAGTCACTCACCTAGCGGGACCTACGAGCAGTACTTC.

In this sample, this clonotype turned up many times. The J gene is TRBJ2-7, the V gene TRBV7-8; 8 bases match TRBD1. The CDR3 is 15 amino acids. The V gene end was trimmed by 1 base and the J gene end by 1 base; junction bases not matched to a gene: 3. Per the germline V gene, CDR1 is SGHVS and CDR2 is FQNEAQ. CDR3 amino acids: CASSLDQGASYEQYF. As DNA, the CDR3 is TGTGCCAGCAGCTTAGATCAGGGGGCGTCCTACGAGCAGTACTTC.

This clonotype was picked up a small number of times. The CDR3 reads CASRTTGGAGELFF. CDR3 DNA: TGTGCCAGCAGGACCACCGGGGGGGCCGGGGAGCTGTTTTTT. The rearrangement joins TRBV6-5 to TRBJ2-2; TRBD2 agrees at 8 bases. Germline V gene lookup returns CDR1 MNHEY and CDR2 SVGAGI. Losses at the gene ends were 6 bases for V and 6 bases for J; bases not matched to a gene: 6. The CDR3 covers 14 residues.

This clonotype was observed a few times. This chain joins TRBV4-2 and TRBJ1-2; 10 bases are a match to TRBD1. The V gene's germline CDR1 is LGHNA and CDR2 YNFKEQ. The trim removed 5 bases at V and 4 bases at J, leaving 4 bases unmatched. This CDR3 has 14 residues. The CDR3 sequence: CASSGGQGGYGYTF. CDR3 in DNA: TGTGCCAGCAGCGGCGGACAGGGGGGCTATGGCTACACCTTC.